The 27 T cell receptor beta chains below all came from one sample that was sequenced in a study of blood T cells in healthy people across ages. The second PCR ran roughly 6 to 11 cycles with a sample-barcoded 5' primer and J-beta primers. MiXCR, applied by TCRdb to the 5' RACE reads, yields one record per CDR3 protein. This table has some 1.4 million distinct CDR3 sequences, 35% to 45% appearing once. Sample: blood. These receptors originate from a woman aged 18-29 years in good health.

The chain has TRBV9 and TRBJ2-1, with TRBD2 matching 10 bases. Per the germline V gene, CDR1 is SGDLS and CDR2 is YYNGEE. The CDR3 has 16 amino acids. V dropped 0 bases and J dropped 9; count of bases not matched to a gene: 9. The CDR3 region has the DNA TGTGCCAGCAGCGTAGCAGCGGGGGGGCTCGCCGCTGAGCAGTTCTTC. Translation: CASSVAAGGLAAEQFF.

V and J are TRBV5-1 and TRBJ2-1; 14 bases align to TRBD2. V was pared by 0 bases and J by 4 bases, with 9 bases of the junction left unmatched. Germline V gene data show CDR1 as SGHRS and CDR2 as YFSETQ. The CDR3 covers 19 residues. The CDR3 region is CASSLDGLAGGVGYNEQFF. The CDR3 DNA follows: TGCGCCAGCAGCTTGGATGGACTAGCGGGAGGCGTGGGATACAATGAGCAGTTCTTC.

Here the CDR3 reads CASSQEIGEAGSSYNEQFF. CDR3 bases: TGCGCCAGCAGCCAAGAAATTGGAGAAGCGGGGTCCTCCTACAATGAGCAGTTCTTC. V usage is TRBV4-1 and J usage is TRBJ2-1; 7 bases match TRBD2. V dropped 0 bases and J dropped 0; count of bases not matched to a gene: 11. Germline values: CDR1 MGHRA, CDR2 YSYEKL. This CDR3 has 19 amino acids.

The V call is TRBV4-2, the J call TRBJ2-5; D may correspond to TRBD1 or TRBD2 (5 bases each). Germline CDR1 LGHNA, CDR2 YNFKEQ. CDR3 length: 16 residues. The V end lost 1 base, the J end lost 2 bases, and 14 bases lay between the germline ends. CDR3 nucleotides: TGTGCCAGCAGCCAAGTAGCGAAGGGGACGCAAGAGACCCAGTACTTC. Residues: CASSQVAKGTQETQYF.

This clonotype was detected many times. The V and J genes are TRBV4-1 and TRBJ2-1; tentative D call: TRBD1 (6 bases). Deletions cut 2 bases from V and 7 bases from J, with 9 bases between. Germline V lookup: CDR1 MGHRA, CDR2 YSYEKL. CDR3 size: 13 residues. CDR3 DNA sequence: TGCGCCAGCAGCCAATGGGGGCAAAATGAGCAGTTCTTC. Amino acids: CASSQWGQNEQFF.

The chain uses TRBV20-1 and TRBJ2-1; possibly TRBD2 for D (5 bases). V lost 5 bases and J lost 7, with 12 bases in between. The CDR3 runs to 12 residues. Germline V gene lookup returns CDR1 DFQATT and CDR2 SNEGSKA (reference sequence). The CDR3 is CSADERRNEQFF. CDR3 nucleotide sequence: TGCAGTGCTGACGAGCGGCGGAATGAGCAGTTCTTC.

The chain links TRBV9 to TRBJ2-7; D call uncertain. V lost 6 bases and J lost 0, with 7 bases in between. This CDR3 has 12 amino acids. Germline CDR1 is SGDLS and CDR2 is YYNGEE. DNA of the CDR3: TGTGCCAGCAACGGACGCTCCTACGAGCAGTACTTC. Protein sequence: CASNGRSYEQYF.

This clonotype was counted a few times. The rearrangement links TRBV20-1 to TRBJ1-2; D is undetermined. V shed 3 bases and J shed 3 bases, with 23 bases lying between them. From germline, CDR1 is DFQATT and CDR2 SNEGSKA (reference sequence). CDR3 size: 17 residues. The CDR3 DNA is TGCAGTGCTAGCTGGGTCGTGTACGGATCGTTAGACTATGGCTACACCTTC. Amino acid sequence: CSASWVVYGSLDYGYTF.

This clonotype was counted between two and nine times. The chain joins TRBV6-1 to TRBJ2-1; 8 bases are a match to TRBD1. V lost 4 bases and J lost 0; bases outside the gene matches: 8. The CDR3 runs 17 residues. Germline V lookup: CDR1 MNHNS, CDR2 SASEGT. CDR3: CASSARQGPSSYNEQFF. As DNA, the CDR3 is TGTGCCAGCAGTGCCCGACAGGGGCCCAGCTCCTACAATGAGCAGTTCTTC.

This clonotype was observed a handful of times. The CDR3 loop reads CASSTYPSPLHF. The CDR3 DNA follows: TGTGCCAGCAGTACATATCCTTCACCCCTCCACTTT. The chain has TRBV28 and TRBJ1-6; D is undetermined. CDR1 is MDHEN, CDR2 SYDVKM, per germline. The CDR3 has 12 residues. V lost 5 bases and J lost 9, with 8 bases in between. Drawing the rest from reference TRBV28 and TRBJ1-6, the complete variable domain is DVKVTQSSRYLVKRTGEKVFLECVQDMDHENMFWYRQDPGLGLRLIYFSYDVKMKEKGDIPEGYSVSREKKERFSLILESASTNQTSMYLCASSTYPSPLHFGNGTRLTVT.

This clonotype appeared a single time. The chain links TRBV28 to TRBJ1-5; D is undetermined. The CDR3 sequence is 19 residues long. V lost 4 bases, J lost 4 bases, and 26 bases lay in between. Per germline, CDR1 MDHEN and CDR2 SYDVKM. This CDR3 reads CASSSSDGPIKGLNQPQHF. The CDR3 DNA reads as TGTGCCAGCAGTTCCTCCGACGGGCCCATTAAGGGTCTTAATCAGCCCCAGCATTTT. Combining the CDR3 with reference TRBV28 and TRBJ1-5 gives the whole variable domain DVKVTQSSRYLVKRTGEKVFLECVQDMDHENMFWYRQDPGLGLRLIYFSYDVKMKEKGDIPEGYSVSREKKERFSLILESASTNQTSMYLCASSSSDGPIKGLNQPQHFGDGTRLSIL.

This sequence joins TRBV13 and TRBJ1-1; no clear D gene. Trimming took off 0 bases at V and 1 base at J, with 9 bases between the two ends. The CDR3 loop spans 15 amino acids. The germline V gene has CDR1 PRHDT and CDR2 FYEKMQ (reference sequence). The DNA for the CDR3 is TGTGCCAGCAGCTTAGGCGAGGCGGAGAACACTGAAGCTTTCTTT. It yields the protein CASSLGEAENTEAFF. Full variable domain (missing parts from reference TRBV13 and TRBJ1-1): AAGVIQSPRHLIKEKRETATLKCYPIPRHDTVYWYQQGPGQDPQFLISFYEKMQSDKGSIPDRFSAQQFSDYHSELNMSSLELGDSALYFCASSLGEAENTEAFFGQGTRLTVV.

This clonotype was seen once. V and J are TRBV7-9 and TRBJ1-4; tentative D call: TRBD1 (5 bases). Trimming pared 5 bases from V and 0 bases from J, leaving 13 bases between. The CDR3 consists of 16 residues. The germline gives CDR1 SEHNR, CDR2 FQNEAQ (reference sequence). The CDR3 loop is CASSIGAVATNEKLFF. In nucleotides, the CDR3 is TGTGCCAGCAGCATAGGGGCCGTCGCAACTAATGAAAAACTGTTTTTT. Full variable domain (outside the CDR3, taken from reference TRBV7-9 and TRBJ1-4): DTGVSQNPRHKITKRGQNVTFRCDPISEHNRLYWYRQTLGQGPEFLTYFQNEAQLEKSRLLSDRFSAERPKGSFSTLEIQRTEQGDSAMYLCASSIGAVATNEKLFFGSGTQLSVL.

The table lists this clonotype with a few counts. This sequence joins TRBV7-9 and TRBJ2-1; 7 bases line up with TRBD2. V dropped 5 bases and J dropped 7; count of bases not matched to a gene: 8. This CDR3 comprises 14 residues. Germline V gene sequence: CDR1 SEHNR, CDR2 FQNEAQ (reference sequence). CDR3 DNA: TGTGCCAGCAGCCATGTTGGGGGGGGGAATGAGCAGTTCTTC. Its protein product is CASSHVGGGNEQFF.

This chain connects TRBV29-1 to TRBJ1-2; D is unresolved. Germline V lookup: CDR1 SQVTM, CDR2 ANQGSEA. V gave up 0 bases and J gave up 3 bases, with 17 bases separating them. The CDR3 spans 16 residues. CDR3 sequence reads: CSVEDGWEGADYGYTF. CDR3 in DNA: TGCAGCGTTGAAGATGGATGGGAGGGCGCTGACTATGGCTACACCTTC.

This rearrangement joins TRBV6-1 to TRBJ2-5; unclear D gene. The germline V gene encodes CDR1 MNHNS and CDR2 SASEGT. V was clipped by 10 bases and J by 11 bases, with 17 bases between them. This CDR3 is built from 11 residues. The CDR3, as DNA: TGTGCCACTGTTGAAATCTGGCAGCAGTACTTC. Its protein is CATVEIWQQYF.

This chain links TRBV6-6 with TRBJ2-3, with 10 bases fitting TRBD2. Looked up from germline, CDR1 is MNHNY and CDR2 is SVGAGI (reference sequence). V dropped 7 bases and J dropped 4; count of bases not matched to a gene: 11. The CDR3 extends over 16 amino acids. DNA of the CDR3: TGTGCCAGCAACTCGAACCGGGGACTAGCGTCAGATACGCAGTATTTT. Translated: CASNSNRGLASDTQYF.

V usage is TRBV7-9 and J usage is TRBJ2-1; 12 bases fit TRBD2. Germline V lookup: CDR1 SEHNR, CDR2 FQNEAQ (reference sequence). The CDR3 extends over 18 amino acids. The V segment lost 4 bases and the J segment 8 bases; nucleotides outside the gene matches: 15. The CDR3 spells CASSSGLAGPHPVDEQFF. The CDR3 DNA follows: TGTGCCAGCAGCTCAGGACTAGCGGGACCACACCCAGTGGATGAGCAGTTCTTC.

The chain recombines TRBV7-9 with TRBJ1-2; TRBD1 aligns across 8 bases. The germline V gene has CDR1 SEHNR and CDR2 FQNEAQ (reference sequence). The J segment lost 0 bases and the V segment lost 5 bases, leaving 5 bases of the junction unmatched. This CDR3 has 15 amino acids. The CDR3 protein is CASSTQGASNYGYTF. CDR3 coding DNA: TGTGCCAGCAGCACCCAGGGGGCCTCTAACTATGGCTACACCTTC.

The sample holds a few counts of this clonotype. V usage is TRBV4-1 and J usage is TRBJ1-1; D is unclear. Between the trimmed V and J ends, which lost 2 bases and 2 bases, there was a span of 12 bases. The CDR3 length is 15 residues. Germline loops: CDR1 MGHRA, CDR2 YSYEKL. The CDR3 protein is CASSQSRKLNTEAFF. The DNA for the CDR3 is TGCGCCAGCAGCCAAAGCAGGAAACTTAACACTGAAGCTTTCTTT.

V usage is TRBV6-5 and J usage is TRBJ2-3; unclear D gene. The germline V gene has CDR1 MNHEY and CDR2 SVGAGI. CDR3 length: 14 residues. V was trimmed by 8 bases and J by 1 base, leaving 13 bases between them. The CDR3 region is CASRATPRTDTQYF. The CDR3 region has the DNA TGTGCCAGCCGTGCAACCCCACGCACAGATACGCAGTATTTT.

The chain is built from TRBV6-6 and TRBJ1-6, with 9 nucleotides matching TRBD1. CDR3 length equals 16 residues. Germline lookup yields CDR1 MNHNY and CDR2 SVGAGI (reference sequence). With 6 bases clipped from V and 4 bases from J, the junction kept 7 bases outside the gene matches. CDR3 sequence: CASSPRTGAYNSPLHF. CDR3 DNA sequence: TGTGCCAGCAGCCCTAGGACAGGGGCGTATAATTCACCCCTCCACTTT.

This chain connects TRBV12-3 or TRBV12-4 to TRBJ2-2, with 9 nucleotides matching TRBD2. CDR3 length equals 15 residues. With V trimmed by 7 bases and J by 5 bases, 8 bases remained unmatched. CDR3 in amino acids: CASTLSGRITGELFF. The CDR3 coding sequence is TGTGCCAGCACACTAAGCGGGAGGATAACCGGGGAGCTGTTTTTT.

CDR3 loop: CASNDSPNSPLHF. CDR3 bases: TGTGCCAGCAACGACAGTCCTAATTCACCCCTCCACTTT. The chain combines TRBV2 with TRBJ1-6; TRBD1 might be the D (5 bases). CDR3 length: 13 residues. CDR1 is SNHLY, CDR2 FYNNEI, per germline. V dropped 7 bases and J dropped 6 bases, with 10 bases sitting between them.

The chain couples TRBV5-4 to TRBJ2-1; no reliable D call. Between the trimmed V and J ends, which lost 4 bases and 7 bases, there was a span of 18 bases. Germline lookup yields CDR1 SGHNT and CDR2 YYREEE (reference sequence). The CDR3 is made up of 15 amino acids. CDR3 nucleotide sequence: TGTGCCAGCAGCCTACCAGGAAACAGAGAAAATGAGCAGTTCTTC. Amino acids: CASSLPGNRENEQFF.

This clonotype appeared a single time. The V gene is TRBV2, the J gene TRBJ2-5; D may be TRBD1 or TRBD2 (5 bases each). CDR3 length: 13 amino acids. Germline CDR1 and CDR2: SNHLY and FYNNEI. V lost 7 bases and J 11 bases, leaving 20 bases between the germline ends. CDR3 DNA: TGTGCCAGCAACCAGGGTATTGGAGGTGAGCAGTACTTC. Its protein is CASNQGIGGEQYF.

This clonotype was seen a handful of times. CDR3 nucleotides: TGTGCCATCATGGGCGGGGGTGAGGATACGCAGTATTTT. Its protein product is CAIMGGGEDTQYF. The chain is built from TRBV10-3 and TRBJ2-3, with TRBD2 matching over 7 bases. The trim removed 7 bases at V and 6 bases at J, leaving 7 bases unmatched. The CDR3 is 13 amino acids. Germline values: CDR1 ENHRY, CDR2 SYGVKD.